This T cell receptor (beta chain) was recovered during a study of radiotherapy plus CTLA-4 blockade in lung cancer. Study-wide background: Objective response rate was over 15%; disease control rate, under 35%.

Method: immunoSEQ multiplex PCR; TCRdb's copy keeps in-frame clones and lacks some. The sample contains 80,000 to 100,000 clones, approximately 85% of which appear only once. The germline V gene has CDR1 SGHRS and CDR2 YFSETQ. CDR3 length equals 17 residues. The ends lost 1 base at V and 1 base at J; junction bases unmatched: 10. Those with chemo-refractory metastatic non-small-cell lung cancer were treated with focal radiation combined with CTLA-4 blockade using ipilimumab. Concerning this clone: Its specificity is unknown.

The study's findings and limits: Radiotherapy was combined with ipilimumab, and tumor-derived TCR clones then expanded in blood.

The sequencing used peripheral blood, collected from a patient treated with radiotherapy plus ipilimumab. This receptor was obtained from a human donor with non-small cell lung cancer who had a partial response to radiotherapy plus ipilimumab. The chain is built from TRBV5-1 and TRBJ2-5; 7 nucleotides align to TRBD1. The DNA for the CDR3 is TGCGCCAGCAGCTTGCCCGTACTACAGGGGAGCCAAGAGACCCAGTACTTC. This sequence encodes CASSLPVLQGSQETQYF.